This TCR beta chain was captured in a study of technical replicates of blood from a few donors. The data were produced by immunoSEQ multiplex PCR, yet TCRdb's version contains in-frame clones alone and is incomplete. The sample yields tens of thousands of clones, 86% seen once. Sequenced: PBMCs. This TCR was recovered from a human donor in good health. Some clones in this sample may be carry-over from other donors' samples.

CDR3 in amino acids: CASSSPGGTNEQYF. The CDR3 DNA is TGCGCCAGCAGCTCGCCGGGGGGGACAAACGAGCAGTACTTC. The gene calls are TRBV5-1 and TRBJ2-7, with TRBD2 identical over 8 bases. Germline V gene lookup returns CDR1 SGHRS and CDR2 YFSETQ. CDR3 length: 14 residues. Germline trimming cut 3 bases from V and 5 bases from J; bases unmatched to any gene: 7.